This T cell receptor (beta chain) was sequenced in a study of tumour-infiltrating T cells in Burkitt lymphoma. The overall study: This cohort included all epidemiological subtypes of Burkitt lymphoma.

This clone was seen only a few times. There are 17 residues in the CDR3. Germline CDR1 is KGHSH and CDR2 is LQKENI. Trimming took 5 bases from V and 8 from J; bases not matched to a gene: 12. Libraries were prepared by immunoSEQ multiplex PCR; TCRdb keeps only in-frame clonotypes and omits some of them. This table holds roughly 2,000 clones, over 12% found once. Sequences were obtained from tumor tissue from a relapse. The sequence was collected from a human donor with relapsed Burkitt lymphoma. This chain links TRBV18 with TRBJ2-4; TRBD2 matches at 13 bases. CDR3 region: CASSGQLGTSGAYIQYF. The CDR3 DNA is TGTGCCAGCTCAGGCCAGCTCGGGACTAGCGGGGCTTACATTCAGTACTTC. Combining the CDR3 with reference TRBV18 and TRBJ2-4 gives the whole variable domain NAGVMQNPRHLVRRRGQEARLRCSPMKGHSHVYWYRQLPEEGLKFMVYLQKENIIDESGMPKERFSAEFPKEGPSILRIQQVVRGDSAAYFCASSGQLGTSGAYIQYFGAGTRLSVL.